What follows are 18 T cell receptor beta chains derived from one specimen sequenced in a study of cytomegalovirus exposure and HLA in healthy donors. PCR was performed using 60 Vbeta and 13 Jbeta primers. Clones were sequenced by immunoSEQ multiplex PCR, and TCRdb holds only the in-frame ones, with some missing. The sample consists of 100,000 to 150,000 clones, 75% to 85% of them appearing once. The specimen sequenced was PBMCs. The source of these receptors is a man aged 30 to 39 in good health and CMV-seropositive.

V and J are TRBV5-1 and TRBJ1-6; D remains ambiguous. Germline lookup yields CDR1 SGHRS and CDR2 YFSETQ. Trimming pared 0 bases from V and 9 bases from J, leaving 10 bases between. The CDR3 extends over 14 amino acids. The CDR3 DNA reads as TGCGCCAGCAGCTTGGTTAGTTCTGGTTCACCCCTCCACTTT. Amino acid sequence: CASSLVSSGSPLHF.

The CDR3 DNA reads as TGTGCCAGCAGTAAGGGACTGACCGGCTATGAGCAGTTCTTC. Translation gives CASSKGLTGYEQFF. The V call is TRBV6-5, the J call TRBJ2-1; TRBD2 is a possible D gene (6 bases). Germline assignment: CDR1 MNHEY and CDR2 SVGAGI. V was shortened by 5 bases and J by 8 bases, with 16 bases between the two germline ends. This CDR3 is built from 14 residues.

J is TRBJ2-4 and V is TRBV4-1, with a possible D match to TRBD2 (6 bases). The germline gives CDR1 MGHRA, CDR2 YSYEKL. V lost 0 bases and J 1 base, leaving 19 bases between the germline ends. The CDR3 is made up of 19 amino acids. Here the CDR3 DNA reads TGCGCCAGCAGCCAAGATCTACCCCGGAGGGTAGATGCCAAAAACATTCAGTACTTC. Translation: CASSQDLPRRVDAKNIQYF.

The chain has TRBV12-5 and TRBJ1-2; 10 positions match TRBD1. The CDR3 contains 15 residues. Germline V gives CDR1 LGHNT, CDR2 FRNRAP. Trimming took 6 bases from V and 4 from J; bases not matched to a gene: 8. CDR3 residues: CASGPTGTGAYGYTF. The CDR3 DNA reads TGTGCTAGTGGGCCTACCGGGACAGGGGCCTATGGCTACACCTTC.

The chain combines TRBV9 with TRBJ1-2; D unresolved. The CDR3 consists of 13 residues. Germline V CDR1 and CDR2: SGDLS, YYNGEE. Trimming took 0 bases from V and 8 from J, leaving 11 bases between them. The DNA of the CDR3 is TGTGCCAGCAGCGTAGGAGGATCGGGAGGCTACACCTTC. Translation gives CASSVGGSGGYTF. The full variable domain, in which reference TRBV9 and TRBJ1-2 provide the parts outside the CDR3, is DSGVTQTPKHLITATGQRVTLRCSPRSGDLSVYWYQQSLDQGLQFLIQYYNGEERAKGNILERFSAQQFPDLHSELNLSSLELGDSALYFCASSVGGSGGYTFGSGTRLTVV.

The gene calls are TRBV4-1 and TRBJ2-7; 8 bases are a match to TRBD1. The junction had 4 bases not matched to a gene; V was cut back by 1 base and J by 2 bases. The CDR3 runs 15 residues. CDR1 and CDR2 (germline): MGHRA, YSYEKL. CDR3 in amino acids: CASSQADRGPYEQYF. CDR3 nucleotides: TGCGCCAGCAGCCAAGCCGACAGGGGTCCCTACGAGCAGTACTTC.

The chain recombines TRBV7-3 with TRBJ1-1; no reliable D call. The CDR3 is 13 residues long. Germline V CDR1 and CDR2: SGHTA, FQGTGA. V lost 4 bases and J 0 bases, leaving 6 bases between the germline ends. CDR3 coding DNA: TGTGCCAGCAGCTCAGTCATGAACACTGAAGCTTTCTTT. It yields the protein CASSSVMNTEAFF.

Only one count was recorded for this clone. Here the CDR3 DNA reads TGTGCCAGCAGTGGGACAGGGCTAAACTATGGCTACACCTTC. Its translation: CASSGTGLNYGYTF. The chain uses TRBV6-5 and TRBJ1-2; the match to TRBD1 covers 9 bases. In germline, CDR1 is MNHEY, CDR2 SVGAGI. V lost 5 bases to trimming and J lost 2 bases; unmatched junction nucleotides: 3. CDR3 length: 14 residues.

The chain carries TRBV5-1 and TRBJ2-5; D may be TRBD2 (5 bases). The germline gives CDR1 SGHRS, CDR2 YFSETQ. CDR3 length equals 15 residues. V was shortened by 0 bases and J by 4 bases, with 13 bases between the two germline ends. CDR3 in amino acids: CASSLGGPVSETQYF. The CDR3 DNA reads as TGCGCCAGCAGCTTGGGCGGGCCCGTCTCAGAGACCCAGTACTTC.

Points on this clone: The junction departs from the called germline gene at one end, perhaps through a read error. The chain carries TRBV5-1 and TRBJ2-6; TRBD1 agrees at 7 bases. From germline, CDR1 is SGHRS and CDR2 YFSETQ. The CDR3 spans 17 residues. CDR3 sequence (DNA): TGCGCCAGCAGCTTTCCGGGACAGAGCTCTGGGGCCAACGGCCTGACTTTC. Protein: CASSFPGQSSGANGLTF. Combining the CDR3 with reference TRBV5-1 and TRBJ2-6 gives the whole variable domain KAGVTQTPRYLIKTRGQQVTLSCSPISGHRSVSWYQQTPGQGLQFLFEYFSETQRNKGNFPGRFSGRQFSNSRSEMNVSTLELGDSALYLCASSFPGQSSGANGLTFGAGSRLTVL.

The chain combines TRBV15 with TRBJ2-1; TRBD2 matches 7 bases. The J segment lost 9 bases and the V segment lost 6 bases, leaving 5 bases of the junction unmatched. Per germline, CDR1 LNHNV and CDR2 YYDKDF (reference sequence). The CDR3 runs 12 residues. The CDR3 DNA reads TGTGCCACCAGGGGTAGGGAGGGTGAGCAGTTCTTC. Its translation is CATRGREGEQFF.

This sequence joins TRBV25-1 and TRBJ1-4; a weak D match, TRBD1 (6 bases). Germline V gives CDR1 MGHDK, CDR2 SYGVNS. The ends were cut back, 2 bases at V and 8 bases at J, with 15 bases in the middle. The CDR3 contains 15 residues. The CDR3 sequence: CASSEAGVPSEKLFF. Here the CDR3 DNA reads TGTGCCAGCAGTGAAGCAGGGGTGCCATCCGAAAAACTGTTTTTT.

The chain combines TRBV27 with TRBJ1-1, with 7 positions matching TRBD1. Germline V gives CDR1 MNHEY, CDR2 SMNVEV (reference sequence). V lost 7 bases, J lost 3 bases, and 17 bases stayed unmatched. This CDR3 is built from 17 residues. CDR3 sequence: CASKTAWGQTLDTEAFF. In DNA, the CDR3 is TGTGCCAGCAAAACAGCATGGGGACAGACTTTGGACACTGAAGCTTTCTTT.

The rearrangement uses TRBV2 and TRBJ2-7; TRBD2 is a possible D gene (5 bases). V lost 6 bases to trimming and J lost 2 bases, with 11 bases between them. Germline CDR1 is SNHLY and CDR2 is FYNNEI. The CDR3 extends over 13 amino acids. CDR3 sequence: CASRRVGTYEQYF. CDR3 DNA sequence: TGTGCCAGCAGGAGGGTCGGCACCTACGAGCAGTACTTC. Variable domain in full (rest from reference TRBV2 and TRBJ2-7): EPEVTQTPSHQVTQMGQEVILRCVPISNHLYFYWYRQILGQKVEFLVSFYNNEISEKSEIFDDQFSVERPDGSNFTLKIRSTKLEDSAMYFCASRRVGTYEQYFGPGTRLTVT.

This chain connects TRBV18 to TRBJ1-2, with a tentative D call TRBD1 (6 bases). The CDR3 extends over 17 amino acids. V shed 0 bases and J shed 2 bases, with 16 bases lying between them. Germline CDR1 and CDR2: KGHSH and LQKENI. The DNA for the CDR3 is TGTGCCAGCTCACCACCGTGGCAGGGGAATCAAAACTATGGCTACACCTTC. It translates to CASSPPWQGNQNYGYTF.

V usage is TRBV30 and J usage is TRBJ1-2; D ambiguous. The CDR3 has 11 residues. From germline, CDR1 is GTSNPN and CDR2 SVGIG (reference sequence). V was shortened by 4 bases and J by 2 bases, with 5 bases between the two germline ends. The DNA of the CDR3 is TGTGCCTGGAAACGGAACTATGGCTACACCTTC. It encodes CAWKRNYGYTF.

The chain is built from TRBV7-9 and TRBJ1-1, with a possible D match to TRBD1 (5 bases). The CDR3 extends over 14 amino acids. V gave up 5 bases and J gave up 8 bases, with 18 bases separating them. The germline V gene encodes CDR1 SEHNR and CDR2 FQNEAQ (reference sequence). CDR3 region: CASSHRGLAGEAFF. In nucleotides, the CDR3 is TGTGCCAGCAGCCACCGGGGCCTGGCGGGAGAAGCTTTCTTT. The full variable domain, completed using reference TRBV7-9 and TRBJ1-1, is DTGVSQNPRHKITKRGQNVTFRCDPISEHNRLYWYRQTLGQGPEFLTYFQNEAQLEKSRLLSDRFSAERPKGSFSTLEIQRTEQGDSAMYLCASSHRGLAGEAFFGQGTRLTVV.

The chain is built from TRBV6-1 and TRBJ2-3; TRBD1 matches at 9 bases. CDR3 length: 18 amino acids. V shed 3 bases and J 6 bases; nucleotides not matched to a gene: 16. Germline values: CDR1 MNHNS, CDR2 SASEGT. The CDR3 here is CASSDGTGRFSLPDTQYF. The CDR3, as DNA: TGTGCCAGCAGTGATGGGACAGGGAGGTTTTCCCTCCCGGATACGCAGTATTTT.